This TCR beta chain was found in a study of blood T cell repertoires in COVID-19. Using immunoSEQ multiplex PCR, the repertoire was profiled, and TCRdb retains in-frame clones only, with some absent. The top ten hold approximately 2% of the sample, which has 150,000 to 200,000 clones, about nine tenths seen once. Trimming removed 5 bases from V and 0 bases from J; junction bases left unmatched: 5. This CDR3 comprises 16 residues. The V gene's germline CDR1 is MNHEY and CDR2 SVGEGT. This receptor was obtained from a man younger than 35 with acute or convalescent COVID-19. The chain employs TRBV6-2 or TRBV6-3 and TRBJ1-5, with 9 bases matching TRBD1. Sequencing used peripheral blood. CDR3 in amino acids: CASSGQGLDSNQPQHF. The DNA for the CDR3 is TGTGCCAGCAGTGGACAGGGGCTCGATAGCAATCAGCCCCAGCATTTT.